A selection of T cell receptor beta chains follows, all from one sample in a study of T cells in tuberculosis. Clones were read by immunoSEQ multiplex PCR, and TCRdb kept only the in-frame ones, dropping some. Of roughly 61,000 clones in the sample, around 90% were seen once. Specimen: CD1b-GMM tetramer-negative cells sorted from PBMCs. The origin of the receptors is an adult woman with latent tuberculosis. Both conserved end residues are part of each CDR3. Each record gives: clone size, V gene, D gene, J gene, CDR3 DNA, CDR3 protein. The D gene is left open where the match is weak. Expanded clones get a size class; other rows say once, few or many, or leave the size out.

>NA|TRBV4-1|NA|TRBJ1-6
TGCGCCAGCAGCCAAGAAAAGGCTAGGGGTACTCCATTCACCCTCCACTTT
CASSQEKARGTPFTLHF
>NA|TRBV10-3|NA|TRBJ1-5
TGTGCCACCGCTGAACAGGGTGGAACATATAGCAATCAGCCCCAGCATTTT
CATAEQGGTYSNQPQHF
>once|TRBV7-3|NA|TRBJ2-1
TGTGCCAGCAGCTCCGGGACTGCAAGCGCGCAGTTCTTC
CASSSGTASAQFF
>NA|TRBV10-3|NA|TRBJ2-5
TGTGCCACGCAGGACATGGGGGAGACCCAGTACTTC
CATQDMGETQYF
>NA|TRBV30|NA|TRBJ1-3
TGTGCCTGGAGTGTAAAGGGAGCCGGAAACACCATATATTTT
CAWSVKGAGNTIYF
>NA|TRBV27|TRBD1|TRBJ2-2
TGTGCCAGCAGTTTAAGGCAGGGGGTTTACACCGGGGAGCTGTTTTTT
CASSLRQGVYTGELFF
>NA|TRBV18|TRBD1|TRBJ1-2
TGTGCCAGCTCAGTTCTCGGACAGGCCTATGGCTACACCTTC
CASSVLGQAYGYTF
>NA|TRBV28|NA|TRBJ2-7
TGTGCCAGCACCACTGACACCTACGAGCAGTACTTC
CASTTDTYEQYF
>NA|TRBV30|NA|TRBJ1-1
TGTGCCTCTGAGGTCAGTCCGGGCACTGAAGCTTTCTTT
CASEVSPGTEAFF
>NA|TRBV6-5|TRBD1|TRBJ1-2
TGTGCCAGCAGGCCTAGGACAGGCGAGGATGGCTACACCTTC
CASRPRTGEDGYTF
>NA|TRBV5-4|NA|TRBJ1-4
TGTGCCAGCAGCTTGGGAGGGGGAAAACTGTTTTTT
CASSLGGGKLFF
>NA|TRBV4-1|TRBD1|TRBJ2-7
TGCGCCAGCAGCCGTTCCGGGACAGTCTCCTACGAGCAGTACTTC
CASSRSGTVSYEQYF
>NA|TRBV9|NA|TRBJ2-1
TGTGCCAGCAGCGTAGGCCGGGGCTCCTACAATGAGCAGTTCTTC
CASSVGRGSYNEQFF
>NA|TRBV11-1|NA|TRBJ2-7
TGTGCCACAAAAGTGGGGCTCCAAGAATACGAGCAGTACTTC
CATKVGLQEYEQYF
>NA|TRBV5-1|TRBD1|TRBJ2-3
TGCGCCAGCAGTCCGAAGGGGGCGGTTAATAGCACAGATACGCAGTATTTT
CASSPKGAVNSTDTQYF
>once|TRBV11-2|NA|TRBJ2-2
TGTGCCAGCAGCTTAAATACAGGCTCGAACACCGGGGAGCTGTTTTTT
CASSLNTGSNTGELFF
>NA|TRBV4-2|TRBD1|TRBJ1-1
TGTGCCAGCAGCCCCTGGGGGACAGGGGAGGGCACTGAAGCTTTCTTT
CASSPWGTGEGTEAFF
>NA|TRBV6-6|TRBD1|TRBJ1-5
TGTGCCAGCAGCCCCGACAGGGAAGGTCAGCCCCAGCATTTT
CASSPDREGQPQHF
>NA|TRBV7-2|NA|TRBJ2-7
TGTGCCAGCATCGGAGGCTACGAGCAGTACTTC
CASIGGYEQYF
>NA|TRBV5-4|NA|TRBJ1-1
TGTGCCAGCAGCCCAGGGTCCCCGATGAACACTGAAGCTTTCTTT
CASSPGSPMNTEAFF
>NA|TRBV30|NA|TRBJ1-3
TGTGCCTTGGTTGATTGGGGCCTCTCTGGAAACACCATATATTTT
CALVDWGLSGNTIYF
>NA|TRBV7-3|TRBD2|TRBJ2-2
TGTGCCAGCAGCTTACCCGGGGGGGTGAACACCGGGGAGCTGTTTTTT
CASSLPGGVNTGELFF
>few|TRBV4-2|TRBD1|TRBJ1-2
TGTGCCAGCAGCCAAGGTGCCGGGACAGGGGTTTACTATGGCTACACCTTC
CASSQGAGTGVYYGYTF
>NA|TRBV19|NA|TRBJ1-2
TGTGCCAGTAGTATACCCGGGACTCTCTATGGCTACACCTTC
CASSIPGTLYGYTF
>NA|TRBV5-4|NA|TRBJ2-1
TGTGCCAGCAGCGTGGGCGCGTCAGGGGAGCAGTTCTTC
CASSVGASGEQFF
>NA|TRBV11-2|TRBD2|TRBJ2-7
TGTGCCAGCAGCATAAGCGTTCTACGGGAGGGCTACGAGCAGTACTTC
CASSISVLREGYEQYF
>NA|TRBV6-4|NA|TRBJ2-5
TGTGCCAGCAGTTTCGAGCGAGGAGAGACCCAGTACTTC
CASSFERGETQYF
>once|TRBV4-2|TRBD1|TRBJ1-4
TGTGCCAGCAGCCAAGAAAGAGAACCAGGGGGCGGAACTAATGAAAAACTGTTTTTT
CASSQEREPGGGTNEKLFF
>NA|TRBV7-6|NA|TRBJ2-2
TGTGCCAGCAGATCCACAGTGAACACCGGGGAGCTGTTTTTT
CASRSTVNTGELFF
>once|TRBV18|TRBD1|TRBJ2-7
TGTGCCAGCAAGGGAACAGGGGGCAACGACGAGCAGTACTTC
CASKGTGGNDEQYF
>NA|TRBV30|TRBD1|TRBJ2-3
TGTGCCTGGAGTCACAGGGGGATGTGGACAGATACGCAGTATTTT
CAWSHRGMWTDTQYF
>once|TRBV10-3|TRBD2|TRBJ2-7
TGTGCCATCGGGGAGGGCTACGAGCAGTACTTC
CAIGEGYEQYF
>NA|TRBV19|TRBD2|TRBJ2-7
TGTGCCAGTAGTGTACGAGCGGGAGGTACCTCTTCCTACGAGCAGTACTTC
CASSVRAGGTSSYEQYF
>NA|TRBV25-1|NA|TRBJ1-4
TGTGCCAGCAGTGACCCACACCCTCCGGGAAAACTGTTTTTT
CASSDPHPPGKLFF
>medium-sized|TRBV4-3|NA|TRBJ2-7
TGCGCCAGCAGCCAAGATTGGGGCGGGGGCCCCTACGAGCAGTACTTC
CASSQDWGGGPYEQYF
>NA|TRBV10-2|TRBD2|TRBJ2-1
TGCGCCAGCAGTGAGAGTCCAGCGGGAGGTGGCAATGAGCAGTTCTTC
CASSESPAGGGNEQFF
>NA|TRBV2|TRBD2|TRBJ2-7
TGTGCCAGCAGCGAGACGGGAGGGATTAGCTACGAGCAGTACTTC
CASSETGGISYEQYF
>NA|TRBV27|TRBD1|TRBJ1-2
TGTGCCAGCAGTCTACGGACAGGGGGCAACTATGGCTACACCTTC
CASSLRTGGNYGYTF
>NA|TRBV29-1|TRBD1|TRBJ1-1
TGCAGCGTTGCTGGGACAGGGACGGGTACTGAAGCTTTCTTT
CSVAGTGTGTEAFF